The 21 T cell receptor beta chains presented below share a single source sample, sequenced in a study of identical twins. One entry per CDR3 protein, called by TCRdb with MiXCR from the 5' RACE reads. Among roughly 200,000 distinct CDR3 sequences listed, about 15% were seen once. These data were likewise used in another study, on T cells expressing NK-cell markers.

The sample was CD8+ T cells sorted from blood. Every receptor here comes from a woman in her late teens or twenties in good health.

A few counts support this clonotype. The chain recombines TRBV3-1 with TRBJ2-1, with a weak D call TRBD2 (6 bases). The V end was cut by 4 bases, the J end by 3 bases, with 19 bases between. The CDR3 is made up of 17 amino acids. Germline CDR1 reads LGHDT; CDR2 reads YNNKEL (reference sequence). CDR3 nucleotides: TGTGCCAGCAGCCTGGATCCCGGGCGTAGCGGCTACAATGAGCAGTTCTTC. Amino acids: CASSLDPGRSGYNEQFF.

The chain uses TRBV4-2 and TRBJ2-1, with a weak D call TRBD2 (7 bases). V lost 4 bases and J lost 8, with 15 bases in between. The germline V gene encodes CDR1 LGHNA and CDR2 YNFKEQ. The length of the CDR3 is 14 residues. CDR3 sequence reads: CASSRPGGADEQFF. The CDR3 nucleotides are TGTGCCAGCAGCCGCCCGGGGGGCGCGGATGAGCAGTTCTTC.

CDR3 sequence reads: CASSLGGTLTDTQYF. Written as DNA, the CDR3 is TGCGCCAGCAGCTTGGGGGGAACCCTCACAGATACGCAGTATTTT. The rearrangement joins TRBV5-1 to TRBJ2-3; no definite D call. Germline-derived CDR1 and CDR2 are SGHRS and YFSETQ. This CDR3 region has 15 residues. V was trimmed by 0 bases and J by 2 bases, leaving 10 bases between them. The complete variable domain, with remaining parts taken from reference TRBV5-1 and TRBJ2-3, reads KAGVTQTPRYLIKTRGQQVTLSCSPISGHRSVSWYQQTPGQGLQFLFEYFSETQRNKGNFPGRFSGRQFSNSRSEMNVSTLELGDSALYLCASSLGGTLTDTQYFGPGTRLTVL.

The table lists this clonotype with many counts. This chain connects TRBV11-1 to TRBJ2-2; TRBD1 agrees at 7 bases. The germline V gene encodes CDR1 SGHAT and CDR2 FQDESV (reference sequence). The CDR3 runs to 19 residues. Unmatched junction bases numbered 15, after V lost 5 bases and J lost 0 bases. The CDR3 nucleotides are TGTGCCAGCAGCCTAAGACAGGGATTCCGCGGATCGAACACCGGGGAGCTGTTTTTT. As protein: CASSLRQGFRGSNTGELFF.

This sequence joins TRBV10-2 and TRBJ1-5; D is undetermined. The germline CDR1 and CDR2 sequences are WSHSY and SAAADI. V gave up 6 bases and J gave up 7 bases, with 16 bases separating them. CDR3 length equals 14 residues. In DNA form, the CDR3 reads TGCGCCAGCAGCACACAAGAGGGTGGCCAGCCCCAGCATTTT. Translating gives CASSTQEGGQPQHF.

This clonotype was detected only a few times. This sequence joins TRBV9 and TRBJ2-3; TRBD1 matches at 8 bases. The CDR3 is 16 residues long. The germline gives CDR1 SGDLS, CDR2 YYNGEE. V lost 4 bases, J lost 6 bases, and 13 bases stayed unmatched. This CDR3 is CASSPDDRGNFDTQYF. As DNA, the CDR3 is TGTGCCAGCAGCCCAGATGACAGGGGTAATTTCGATACGCAGTATTTT.

The V call is TRBV27, the J call TRBJ1-5, with D tentatively TRBD1 (6 bases). The V end was cut by 3 bases, the J end by 6 bases, with 12 bases between. The CDR3 consists of 14 residues. CDR1 and CDR2 from the germline V gene are MNHEY and SMNVEV (reference sequence). CDR3 loop: CASSLSGVAQPQHF. As DNA, the CDR3 is TGTGCCAGCAGTTTGTCAGGGGTGGCTCAGCCCCAGCATTTT.

The gene calls are TRBV13 and TRBJ2-7, with 7 bases fitting TRBD2. The J segment lost 7 bases and the V segment lost 3 bases, leaving 15 bases of the junction unmatched. CDR1 is PRHDT, CDR2 FYEKMQ, per germline (reference sequence). The CDR3 extends over 16 amino acids. The CDR3 loop is CASSFLSGGTSGEQYF. The CDR3 DNA follows: TGTGCCAGCAGCTTCCTCTCCGGGGGGACCTCAGGGGAGCAGTACTTC. Combining the CDR3 with reference TRBV13 and TRBJ2-7 gives the whole variable domain AAGVIQSPRHLIKEKRETATLKCYPIPRHDTVYWYQQGPGQDPQFLISFYEKMQSDKGSIPDRFSAQQFSDYHSELNMSSLELGDSALYFCASSFLSGGTSGEQYFGPGTRLTVT.

The chain recombines TRBV12-3 or TRBV12-4 with TRBJ1-3, with D maybe TRBD1 (5 bases). The CDR3 covers 16 residues. V lost 6 bases to trimming and J lost 0 bases, with 15 bases between them. For the CDR3, the DNA is TGTGCCAGCAGATCCACCCAACAGGTCTCTGGAAACACCATATATTTT. Translation: CASRSTQQVSGNTIYF.

The chain has TRBV10-3 and TRBJ2-1; D uncertain. Trimming pared 7 bases from V and 6 bases from J, leaving 10 bases between. The V gene's germline CDR1 is ENHRY and CDR2 SYGVKD. The CDR3 length is 12 residues. The CDR3 nucleotides read TGTGCCATCAAGGATCCCCGCAATGAGCAGTTCTTC. It codes for CAIKDPRNEQFF.

There are a few counts of this clonotype. V usage is TRBV12-3 or TRBV12-4 and J usage is TRBJ2-5, with TRBD2 matching 10 bases. This CDR3 spans 14 amino acids. J lost 3 bases, V lost 8 bases, and 6 bases had no gene match. The CDR3 DNA sequence: TGTGCCAGCGGACGGACTAGCGGTAAAGAGACCCAGTACTTC. It codes for CASGRTSGKETQYF.

In this sample, this clonotype turned up a few times. The V gene is TRBV27, the J gene TRBJ2-3; the match to TRBD1 covers 8 bases. Germline CDR1 reads MNHEY; CDR2 reads SMNVEV (reference sequence). Trimming removed 8 bases from V and 2 bases from J; junction bases left unmatched: 15. This CDR3 spans 17 amino acids. The CDR3 nucleotides are TGTGCCAGCGGGCGGCCATGGACAGGGCTGGTCACAGATACGCAGTATTTT. It translates to CASGRPWTGLVTDTQYF.

The genes are TRBV5-1 and TRBJ2-3; 7 bases align to TRBD2. Germline V gene lookup returns CDR1 SGHRS and CDR2 YFSETQ. The CDR3 length is 14 residues. J was trimmed by 0 bases and V by 8 bases; bases with no gene match: 6. The CDR3 loop reads CASSGRPSTDTQYF. The CDR3 bases are TGCGCCAGTAGCGGGCGCCCAAGCACAGATACGCAGTATTTT.

The chain links TRBV11-2 to TRBJ1-1; 7 positions match TRBD1. Germline V CDR1 and CDR2: SGHAT, FQNNGV. This CDR3 contains 13 residues. The J segment lost 6 bases and the V segment lost 4 bases, leaving 5 bases of the junction unmatched. Here the CDR3 reads CASSYPDRAEAFF. CDR3 sequence (DNA): TGTGCCAGCAGCTATCCAGACAGGGCTGAAGCTTTCTTT.

The chain carries TRBV6-1 and TRBJ1-1; the D is unclear. Per germline, CDR1 MNHNS and CDR2 SASEGT. Trimming removed 4 bases from V and 5 bases from J, with 14 bases in between. This CDR3 contains 14 residues. CDR3 coding DNA: TGTGCCAGCAGTGTCGACTGGGGAGGAACTGAAGCTTTCTTT. Amino acids: CASSVDWGGTEAFF.

J is TRBJ2-3 and V is TRBV11-1; 14 bases match TRBD2. The ends lost 5 bases at V and 5 bases at J; junction bases unmatched: 15. CDR1 is SGHAT, CDR2 FQDESV, per germline (reference sequence). This CDR3 has 19 amino acids. CDR3 sequence (DNA): TGTGCCAGCAGCCCCCGACTAGCGGGAGGGCCGGATTTGATAGATACGCAGTATTTT. This translates into CASSPRLAGGPDLIDTQYF.

This sequence joins TRBV4-2 and TRBJ2-7, with TRBD2 as a possible D gene (6 bases). V was trimmed by 2 bases and J by 3 bases, leaving 8 bases between them. Germline lookup yields CDR1 LGHNA and CDR2 YNFKEQ. The CDR3 runs 13 residues. In DNA, the CDR3 is TGTGCCAGCAGCCAAAGACTAGACTACGAGCAGTACTTC. Translation gives CASSQRLDYEQYF.

This clonotype was seen a handful of times. This chain uses TRBV6-5 with TRBJ2-1, with 10 bases aligning to TRBD1. CDR1 is MNHEY and CDR2 is SVGAGI in the germline V gene. With 2 bases clipped from V and 13 bases from J, the junction kept 11 bases outside the gene matches. The CDR3 length is 15 residues. This CDR3 reads CASSYGNAGTGDQFF. The CDR3, as DNA: TGTGCCAGCAGTTACGGGAATGCCGGGACAGGGGACCAGTTCTTC.

The sample holds a few counts of this clonotype. The J gene is TRBJ1-4, the V gene TRBV20-1; 9 positions agree with TRBD1. There are 13 residues in the CDR3. Germline CDR1 is DFQATT and CDR2 is SNEGSKA (reference sequence). After removal of 6 bases from V and 14 bases from J, the junction contained 13 bases not matched to a gene. DNA of the CDR3: TGCAGTGCCCTCCTTGGTTCGGGACAGGGCCTGTTTTTT. Its translation is CSALLGSGQGLFF.

J is TRBJ2-3 and V is TRBV27; 11 bases align to TRBD2. The CDR3 sequence is 13 residues long. Germline assignment: CDR1 MNHEY and CDR2 SMNVEV (reference sequence). Trimming took 10 bases from V and 3 from J; bases not matched to a gene: 3. DNA of the CDR3: TGTGCCACCAGACTAGCGGGGACAGATACGCAGTATTTT. Encoded protein: CATRLAGTDTQYF.

This chain uses TRBV6-2 or TRBV6-3 with TRBJ2-1; D is uncertain. Germline V gene sequence: CDR1 MNHEY, CDR2 SVGEGT. Trimming pared 3 bases from V and 4 bases from J, leaving 13 bases between. CDR3 length: 15 amino acids. The CDR3 DNA sequence: TGTGCCAGCAGTTATCTCCGAAGGATATACAATGAGCAGTTCTTC. Its translation is CASSYLRRIYNEQFF.